Listed below are T cell receptor beta chains from one sample, sequenced in a study of blood T cells in healthy people across ages. In TCRdb, the 5' RACE reads were re-called with MiXCR into one record per CDR3 protein. The top ten hold approximately 3.7% of the sample, which has approximately 800,000 distinct CDR3 sequences, 20% to 30% seen once. These data were also filed under a second study, of T cells of mothers and their children.

Source material: blood. These receptors originate from a boy younger than 18 in good health. Both conserved end residues are part of each CDR3. The order of the fields is J gene, clone size, V gene, D gene, CDR3 protein, CDR3 DNA. A D gene is named only where the DNA matches it firmly. Rows may omit the clone size; those that give it use once, few, many or a size class.

TRBJ2-1 few TRBV7-6 TRBD2 CASSWGGDGYNEQFF TGTGCCAGCAGCTGGGGGGGGGACGGCTACAATGAGCAGTTCTTC
TRBJ2-3 - TRBV3-1 TRBD2 CASSQDGGLAGADTQYF TGTGCCAGCAGCCAAGACGGCGGACTAGCGGGTGCGGATACGCAGTATTTT
TRBJ1-2 - TRBV11-2 - CASSLERHYGYTF TGTGCCAGCAGCTTAGAGCGGCACTATGGCTACACCTTC
TRBJ2-3 few TRBV27 - CASSLAPGPPDTQYF TGTGCCAGCAGTCTAGCCCCGGGACCCCCAGATACGCAGTATTTT
TRBJ2-7 few TRBV20-1 TRBD2 CSAREEGLGKYEQYF TGCAGTGCTAGAGAGGAGGGACTAGGAAAATACGAGCAGTACTTC
TRBJ2-3 - TRBV7-2 TRBD2 CASSSLAGGYGTQYF TGTGCCAGCAGCTCTTTAGCGGGGGGATATGGTACGCAGTATTTT
TRBJ1-3 - TRBV2 TRBD1 CASRGQGRISGNTIYF TGTGCCAGCAGGGGACAGGGACGGATTTCTGGAAACACCATATATTTT
TRBJ1-2 few TRBV12-3/TRBV12-4 - CASSSPSQVGGYTF TGTGCCAGCAGTTCCCCGTCGCAGGTCGGGGGCTACACCTTC
TRBJ2-1 many TRBV28 - CASSVTGTSEQFF TGTGCCAGCAGTGTAACCGGGACAAGTGAGCAGTTCTTC
TRBJ2-7 - TRBV11-2 TRBD1 CASSLGGTVGWSEHYF TGTGCCAGCAGCTTAGGTGGGACAGTCGGCTGGAGCGAGCATTACTTC
TRBJ1-1 many TRBV12-3/TRBV12-4 - CASSLDTEAFF TGTGCCAGCAGTCTTGACACTGAAGCTTTCTTT
TRBJ2-4 - TRBV7-2 TRBD2 CASSSSGLAVGTGKNIQYF TGTGCCAGCAGCTCGTCGGGACTAGCGGTTGGGACTGGCAAAAACATTCAGTACTTC
TRBJ1-2 few TRBV5-1 TRBD1 CASSYEGGDGYTF TGCGCCAGCAGCTATGAAGGGGGCGATGGCTACACCTTC
TRBJ1-1 - TRBV6-5 - CASSYSADTEAFF TGTGCCAGCAGTTACTCGGCAGACACTGAAGCTTTCTTT
TRBJ1-4 - TRBV6-6 - CASRKTSWDEKLFF TGTGCCAGCAGAAAGACGAGCTGGGATGAAAAACTGTTTTTT
TRBJ2-1 - TRBV19 - CASSPGGWEQFF TGTGCCAGTAGTCCCGGGGGCTGGGAGCAGTTCTTC
TRBJ2-7 - TRBV6-6 - CASSYSPFPGYEQYF TGTGCCAGCAGTTACAGCCCCTTCCCCGGCTACGAGCAGTACTTC
TRBJ1-5 few TRBV12-3/TRBV12-4 - CASSSLRGNQPQHF TGTGCCAGCAGTTCTTTGAGGGGAAATCAGCCCCAGCATTTT
TRBJ1-2 - TRBV6-5 - CASSYGGSGGYTF TGTGCCAGCAGTTATGGGGGTAGTGGTGGCTACACCTTC